This TCR beta chain came from a study of blood T cell repertoires in COVID-19. V gave up 5 bases and J gave up 0 bases; unmatched junction bases: 15. CDR1 SNHLY and CDR2 FYNNEI come from the germline V gene. CDR3 length equals 20 residues. The assay was immunoSEQ multiplex PCR, and TCRdb's table has in-frame clones only and misses some. The profile shows 110,000 or so clones, 60% to 85% of them singletons. Sequencing was done on a sample of peripheral blood. This clonotype was sampled from a man in his 70s with acute or convalescent COVID-19. The chain employs TRBV2 and TRBJ1-4; TRBD1 matches at 10 bases. In DNA, the CDR3 is TGTGCCAGCAGTCTCCTCCAACCTAGGACAGGGGGGGCAACTAATGAAAAACTGTTTTTT. The encoded protein is CASSLLQPRTGGATNEKLFF.